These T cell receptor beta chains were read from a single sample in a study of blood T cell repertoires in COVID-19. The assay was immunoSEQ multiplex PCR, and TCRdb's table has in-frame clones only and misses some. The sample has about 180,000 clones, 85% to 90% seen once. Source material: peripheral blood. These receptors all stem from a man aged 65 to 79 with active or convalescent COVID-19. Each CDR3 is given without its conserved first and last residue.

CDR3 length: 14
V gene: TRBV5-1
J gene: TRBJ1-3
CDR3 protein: ASSLGSGPGGNTIY

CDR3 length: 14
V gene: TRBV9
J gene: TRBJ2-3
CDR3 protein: ASSPRWGATQDTQY

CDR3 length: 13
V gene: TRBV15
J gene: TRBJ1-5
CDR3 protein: ATSGRQGAIQPQH

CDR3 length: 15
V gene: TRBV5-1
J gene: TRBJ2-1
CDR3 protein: ASSYPSSVSSYNEQF

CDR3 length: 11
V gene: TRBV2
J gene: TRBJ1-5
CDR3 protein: ANQQGAGQPQH

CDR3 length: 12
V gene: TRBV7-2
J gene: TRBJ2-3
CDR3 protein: ASSLGPSTDTQY

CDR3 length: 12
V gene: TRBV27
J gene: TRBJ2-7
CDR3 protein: ASSPWTGSYEQY

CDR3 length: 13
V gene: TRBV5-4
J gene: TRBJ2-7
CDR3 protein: ASSTRGGRSYEQY

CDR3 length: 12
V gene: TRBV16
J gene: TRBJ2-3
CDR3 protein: ASSPSGSTDTQY

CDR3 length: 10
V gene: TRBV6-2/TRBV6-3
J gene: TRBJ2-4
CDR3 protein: ASSGTANIQY

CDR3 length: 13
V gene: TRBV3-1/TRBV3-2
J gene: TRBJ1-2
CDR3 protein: ASSQDAAGGNGYT

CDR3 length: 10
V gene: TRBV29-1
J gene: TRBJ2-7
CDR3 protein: SVSVTGGEQY

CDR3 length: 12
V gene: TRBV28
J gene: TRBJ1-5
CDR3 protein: ASSLGQGDQPQH

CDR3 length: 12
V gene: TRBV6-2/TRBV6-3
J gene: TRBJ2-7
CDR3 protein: ASSYGTSAYEQY

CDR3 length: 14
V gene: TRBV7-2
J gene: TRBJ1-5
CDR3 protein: ASSLAGTGANQPQH

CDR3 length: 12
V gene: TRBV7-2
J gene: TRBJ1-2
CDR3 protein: ASSLSQEGIGYT

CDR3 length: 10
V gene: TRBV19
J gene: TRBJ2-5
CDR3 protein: ASSIPGETQY

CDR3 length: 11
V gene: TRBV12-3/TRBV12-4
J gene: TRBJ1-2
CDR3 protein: ASSLMGAGGYT

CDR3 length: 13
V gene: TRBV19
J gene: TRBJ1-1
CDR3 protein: ASSIVGQRNTEAF

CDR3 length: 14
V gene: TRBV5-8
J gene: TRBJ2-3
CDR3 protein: ASSLSGTGITDTQY

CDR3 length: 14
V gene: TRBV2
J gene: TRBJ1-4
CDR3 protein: ASSERGFSTNEKLF

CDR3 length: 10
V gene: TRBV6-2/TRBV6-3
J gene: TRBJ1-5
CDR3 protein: ASSPRVEPQH

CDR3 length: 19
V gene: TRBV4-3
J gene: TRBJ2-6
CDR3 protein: ASSQDSPLDRALAGANVLT

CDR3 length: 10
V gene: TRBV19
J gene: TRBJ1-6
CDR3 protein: ATRGQDSPLH

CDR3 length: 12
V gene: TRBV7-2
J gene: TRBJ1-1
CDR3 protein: ASSPAGVNTEAF

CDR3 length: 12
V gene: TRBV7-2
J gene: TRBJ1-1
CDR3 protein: ASSRNTGLTEAF

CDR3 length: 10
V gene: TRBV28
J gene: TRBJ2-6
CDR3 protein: ATNSGANVLT

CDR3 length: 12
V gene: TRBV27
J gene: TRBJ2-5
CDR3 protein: ASSLAGAWETQY

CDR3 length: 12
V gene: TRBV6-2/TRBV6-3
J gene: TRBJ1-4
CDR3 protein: ASSLQPTNEKLF

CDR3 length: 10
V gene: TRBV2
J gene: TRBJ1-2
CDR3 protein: ASRDRGPGYT

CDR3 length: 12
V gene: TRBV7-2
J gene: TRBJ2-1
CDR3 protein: ASSLARARNEQF

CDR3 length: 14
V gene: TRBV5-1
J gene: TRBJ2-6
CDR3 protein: ASSLVGEPGANVLT

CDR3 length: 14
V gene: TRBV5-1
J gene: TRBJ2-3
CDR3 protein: ASSFIAGGFTDTQY

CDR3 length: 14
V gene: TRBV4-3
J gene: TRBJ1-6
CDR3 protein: ASCQTQGAGRSPLH

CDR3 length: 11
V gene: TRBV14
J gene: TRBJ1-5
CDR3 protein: ASSPGRGQPQH

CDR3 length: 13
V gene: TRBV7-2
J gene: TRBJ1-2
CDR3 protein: ASSLGTGTKGGYT

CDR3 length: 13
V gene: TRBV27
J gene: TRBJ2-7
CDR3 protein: ASSLPGVSSSEQY

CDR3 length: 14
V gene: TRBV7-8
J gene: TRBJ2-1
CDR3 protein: ASSLDGGLMYNEQF

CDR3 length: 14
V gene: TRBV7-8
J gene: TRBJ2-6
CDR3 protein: ASSTGGADGANVLT

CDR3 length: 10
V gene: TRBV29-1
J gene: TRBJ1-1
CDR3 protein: SAGQGGSEAF

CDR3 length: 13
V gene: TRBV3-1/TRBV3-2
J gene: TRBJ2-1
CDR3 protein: ASSLIAGGHNGQF

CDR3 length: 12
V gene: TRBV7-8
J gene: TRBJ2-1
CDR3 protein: ASRKVAGESEQF

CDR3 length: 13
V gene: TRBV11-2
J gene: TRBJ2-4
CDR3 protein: ASSFMTGGVDIQY

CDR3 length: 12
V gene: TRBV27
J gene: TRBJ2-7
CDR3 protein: ASSTGLAGGQKY

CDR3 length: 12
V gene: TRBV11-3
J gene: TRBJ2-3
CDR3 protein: ASSSLTSPDTQY

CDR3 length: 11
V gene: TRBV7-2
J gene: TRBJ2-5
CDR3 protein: ASSNGREETQY

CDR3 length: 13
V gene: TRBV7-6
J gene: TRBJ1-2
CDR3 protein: ASSQMDTENYGYT

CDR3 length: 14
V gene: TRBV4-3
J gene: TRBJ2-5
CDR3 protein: ASSQTDRVPTGTQY

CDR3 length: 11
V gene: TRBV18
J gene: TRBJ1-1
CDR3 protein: ASSTGLNTEAF

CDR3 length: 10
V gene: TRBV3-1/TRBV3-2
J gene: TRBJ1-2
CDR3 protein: ASSQQERGYT